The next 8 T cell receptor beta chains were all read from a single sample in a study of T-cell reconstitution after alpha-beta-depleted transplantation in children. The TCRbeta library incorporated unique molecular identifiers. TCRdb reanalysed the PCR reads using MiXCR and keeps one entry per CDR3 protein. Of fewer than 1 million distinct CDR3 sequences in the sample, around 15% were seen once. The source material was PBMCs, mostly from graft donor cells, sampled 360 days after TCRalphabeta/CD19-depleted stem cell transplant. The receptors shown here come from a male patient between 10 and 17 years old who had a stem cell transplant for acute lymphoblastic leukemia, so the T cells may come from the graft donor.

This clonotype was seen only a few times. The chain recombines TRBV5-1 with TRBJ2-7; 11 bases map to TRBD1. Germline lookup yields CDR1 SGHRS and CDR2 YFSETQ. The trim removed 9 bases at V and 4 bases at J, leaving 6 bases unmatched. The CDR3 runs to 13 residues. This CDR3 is CATSGQGAYEQYF. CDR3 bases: TGCGCCACCTCAGGACAGGGGGCGTACGAGCAGTACTTC. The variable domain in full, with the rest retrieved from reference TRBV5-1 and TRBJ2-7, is KAGVTQTPRYLIKTRGQQVTLSCSPISGHRSVSWYQQTPGQGLQFLFEYFSETQRNKGNFPGRFSGRQFSNSRSEMNVSTLELGDSALYLCATSGQGAYEQYFGPGTRLTVT.

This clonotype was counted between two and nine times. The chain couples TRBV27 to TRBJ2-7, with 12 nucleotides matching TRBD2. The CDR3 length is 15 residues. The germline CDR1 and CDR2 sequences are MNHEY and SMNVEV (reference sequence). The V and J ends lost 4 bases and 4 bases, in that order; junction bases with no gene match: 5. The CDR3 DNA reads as TGTGCCAGCAGTTCGTCGACTAGCGGGAGTTACGAGCAGTACTTC. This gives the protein CASSSSTSGSYEQYF.

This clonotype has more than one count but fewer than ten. The CDR3 bases are TGCGCCAGCAGCTTGTCTGTGCCGGGCTACGAGCAGTACTTC. Residues: CASSLSVPGYEQYF. This chain connects TRBV5-1 to TRBJ2-7; D call uncertain. Germline loops: CDR1 SGHRS, CDR2 YFSETQ. V was cut by 1 base and J by 3 bases, with 11 bases left in between. The CDR3 contains 14 residues.

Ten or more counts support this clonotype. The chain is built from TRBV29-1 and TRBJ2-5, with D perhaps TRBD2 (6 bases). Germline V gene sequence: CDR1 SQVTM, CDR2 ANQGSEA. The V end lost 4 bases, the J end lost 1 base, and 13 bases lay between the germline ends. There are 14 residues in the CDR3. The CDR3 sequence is CSVVGGEFQETQYF. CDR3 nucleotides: TGCAGCGTTGTAGGAGGGGAGTTCCAAGAGACCCAGTACTTC.

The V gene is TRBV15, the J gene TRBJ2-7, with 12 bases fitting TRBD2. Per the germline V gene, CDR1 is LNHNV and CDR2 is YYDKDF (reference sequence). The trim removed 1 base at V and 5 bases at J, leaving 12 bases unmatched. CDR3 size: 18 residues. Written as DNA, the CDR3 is TGTGCCACCAGCAGAGGGAAAGTTGGACTAGCGGGAACCCACGAGCAGTACTTC. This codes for CATSRGKVGLAGTHEQYF.

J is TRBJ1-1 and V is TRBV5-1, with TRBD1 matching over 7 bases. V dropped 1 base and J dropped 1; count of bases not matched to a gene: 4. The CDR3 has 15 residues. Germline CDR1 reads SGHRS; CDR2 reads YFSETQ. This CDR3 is CASSLMQGGNTEAFF. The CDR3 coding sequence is TGCGCCAGCAGCTTGATGCAGGGGGGGAACACTGAAGCTTTCTTT.

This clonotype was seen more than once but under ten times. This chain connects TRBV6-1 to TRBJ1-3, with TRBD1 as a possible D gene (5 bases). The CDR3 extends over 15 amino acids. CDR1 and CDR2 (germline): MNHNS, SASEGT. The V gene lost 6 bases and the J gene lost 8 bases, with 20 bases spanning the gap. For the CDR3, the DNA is TGTGCCAGCAGCCCCACTCGAGGCAGGGCGGACACCATATATTTT. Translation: CASSPTRGRADTIYF.

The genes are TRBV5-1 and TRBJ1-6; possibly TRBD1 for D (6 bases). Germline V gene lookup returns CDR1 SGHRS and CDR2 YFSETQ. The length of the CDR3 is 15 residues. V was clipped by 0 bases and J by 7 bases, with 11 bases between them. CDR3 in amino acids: CASSLDRVQNSPLHF. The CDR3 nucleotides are TGCGCCAGCAGCTTGGACAGGGTTCAGAATTCACCCCTCCACTTT.